This TCR beta chain was captured by sequencing in a study of cytotoxic CD8 clonotypes in ibrutinib-treated CLL. Study-level background: Response material was collected after a median approximately 12 months of treatment, range 6 to 36. Findings and limits, study-wide: Treatment left the uncommon public clonotypes either contracted or stable in frequency.

Genomic DNA for TCR beta libraries, approximately 2 micrograms, came from cryopreserved PBMCs. Comment on this clone: The antigen remains unidentified.

V lost 5 bases and J 0 bases, leaving 15 bases between the germline ends. The CDR3 is made up of 16 amino acids. The V gene's germline CDR1 is SGHVS and CDR2 FQNEAQ. Profiled with immunoSEQ multiplex PCR; TCRdb holds only in-frame clones, not every one. The sample has around 160,000 clones; around nine tenths are singletons. The sequencing used PBMCs, collected at disease progression, from a patient treated with ibrutinib. The rearrangement links TRBV7-8 to TRBJ2-3; no clear D. The source is a human donor with chronic lymphocytic leukemia. CDR3 in DNA: TGTGCCAGCAGCCTCTTCAGATTCCCTAGCACAGATACGCAGTATTTT. Translating gives CASSLFRFPSTDTQYF.